This entry is about one T cell receptor (beta chain). What it binds is not known. The data derive from a study of identical twins. Study findings and constraints: One should note that invariant MAIT and iNKT cells could partly confound zero-insertion analyses.

The CDR3 has 17 amino acids. TCRdb reprocessed the 5' RACE reads with MiXCR, giving one entry per CDR3 protein. The repertoire holds 500,000 to 700,000 distinct CDR3 sequences, with roughly 7.1% as singletons. This same sample was also taken into another study, of yellow fever vaccine responses in identical twins.

Sequenced sample: PBMCs. The V call is TRBV21-1, the J call TRBJ2-2; the DNA was not compared with TRBD2, the D call given in the table. TRBV21-1 represents a pseudogene. The clonotype originates from a young woman in good health. The CDR3 sequence is CASSKSTSGKNTGELFF. CDR3 DNA sequence: TGTGCCAGCAGCAAGAGTACTAGCGGGAAGAACACCGGGGAGCTGTTTTTT.